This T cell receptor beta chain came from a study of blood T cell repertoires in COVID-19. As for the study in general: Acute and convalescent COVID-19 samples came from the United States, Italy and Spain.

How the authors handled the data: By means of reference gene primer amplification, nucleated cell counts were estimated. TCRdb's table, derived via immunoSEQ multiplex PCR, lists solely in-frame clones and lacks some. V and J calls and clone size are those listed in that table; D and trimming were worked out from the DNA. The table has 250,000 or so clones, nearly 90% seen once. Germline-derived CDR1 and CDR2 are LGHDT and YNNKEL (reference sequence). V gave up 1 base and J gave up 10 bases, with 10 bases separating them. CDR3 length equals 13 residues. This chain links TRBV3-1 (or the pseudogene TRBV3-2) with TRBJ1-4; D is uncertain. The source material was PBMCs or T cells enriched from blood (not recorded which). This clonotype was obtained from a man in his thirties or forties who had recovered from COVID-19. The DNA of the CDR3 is TGTGCCAGCAGCCAAGTAAGTTCGGGAAAACTGTTTTTT. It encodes CASSQVSSGKLFF.